This T cell receptor beta chain was sequenced during a study of CD8+ T cells in alopecia areata. This clone showed up just a few times. RNA, once extracted, was reverse transcribed into cDNA for use as the sequencing template. The method was immunoSEQ multiplex PCR; TCRdb's version includes in-frame clones alone and lacks a portion of them. The top ten clones hold 2.5% to 3% of a sample with around 120,000 clones, 55% to 80% of them seen once. V lost 2 bases to trimming and J lost 0 bases, with 7 bases between them. The CDR3 is 14 amino acids. In germline, CDR1 is MNHEY, CDR2 SMNVEV (reference sequence).

The sequencing input was CD4+ T cells sorted from blood. The receptor was isolated from a human donor in good health. The V and J genes are TRBV27 and TRBJ1-1; a weak D match, TRBD1 (6 bases). CDR3: CASSLTGLNTEAFF. CDR3 sequence (DNA): TGTGCCAGCAGTTTAACAGGGCTGAACACTGAAGCTTTCTTT.